The rows below give T cell receptor beta chains drawn from one sample of a study of siplizumab effects on memory and regulatory T cells. TCRdb keeps only in-frame clones here, not all; method: immunoSEQ multiplex PCR. The table includes tens of thousands of clones, 85% to 95% detected once. The specimen was CD8+ T cells sorted from blood. All receptors come from a human donor in good health. CDR3s include the opening cysteine and the closing phenylalanine or tryptophan. D genes are given only for firm matches. Clone size, where shown, is once, few, many, or a class for clones that have expanded.

D gene,J gene,V gene,clone size,CDR3 protein,CDR3 DNA
TRBD2,TRBJ2-5,TRBV9,NA,CASSPQAGVETQYF,TGTGCCAGCAGCCCTCAAGCGGGAGTGGAGACCCAGTACTTC
NA,TRBJ2-1,TRBV10-3,once,CAISESVAGSSYNEQFF,TGTGCCATCAGTGAGTCTGTGGCGGGGAGCTCCTACAATGAGCAGTTCTTC
NA,TRBJ1-2,TRBV10-1,NA,CASSEPDNLNYGYTF,TGCGCCAGCAGTGAGCCGGACAACTTAAACTATGGCTACACCTTC
NA,TRBJ2-7,TRBV6-1,once,CASSAYVETYEQYF,TGTGCCAGCAGTGCTTACGTAGAGACCTACGAGCAGTACTTC
NA,TRBJ1-1,TRBV7-9,NA,CAGRRASPSTEAFF,TGTGCCGGGCGGAGGGCGTCTCCTAGCACTGAAGCTTTCTTT
NA,TRBJ1-1,TRBV30,few,CAWTPGPTEAFF,TGTGCCTGGACCCCGGGACCAACTGAAGCTTTCTTT
NA,TRBJ2-7,TRBV29-1,NA,CSVRISYEQYF,TGCAGCGTCCGAATTTCCTACGAGCAGTACTTC
NA,TRBJ2-3,TRBV4-3,NA,CASSQEAVTDTQYF,TGCGCCAGCAGCCAAGAAGCGGTCACAGATACGCAGTATTTT
NA,TRBJ2-7,TRBV4-1,NA,CASSLSMREYEQYF,TGCGCCAGCAGCCTCTCGATGAGGGAGTACGAGCAGTACTTC
NA,TRBJ2-1,TRBV25-1,NA,CASSEWDNEQFF,TGTGCCAGCAGTGAGTGGGACAATGAGCAGTTCTTC
TRBD2,TRBJ2-1,TRBV27,NA,CASSLSAGDSFNEQFF,TGTGCCAGCAGTTTATCCGCGGGAGATAGTTTCAATGAGCAGTTCTTC
TRBD2,TRBJ2-7,TRBV19,NA,CASSTTSGRSGEQYF,TGTGCCAGTAGTACGACTAGCGGGAGGTCTGGCGAGCAGTACTTC
TRBD2,TRBJ2-1,TRBV7-3,NA,CASSLGTSYNEQFF,TGTGCCAGCAGCTTAGGGACTAGCTACAATGAGCAGTTCTTC
NA,TRBJ1-4,TRBV11-2,once,CASSSTGNNNEKLFF,TGTGCCAGCAGCTCTACAGGGAACAACAATGAAAAACTGTTTTTT
NA,TRBJ2-7,TRBV14,NA,CASRPTALVGIRGEQYF,TGTGCCAGCAGGCCAACGGCATTGGTGGGAATCCGGGGCGAGCAGTACTTC
TRBD1,TRBJ2-7,TRBV20-1,NA,CSARTGSEQYF,TGCAGTGCTCGGACAGGGTCCGAGCAGTACTTC
TRBD2,TRBJ2-1,TRBV28,NA,CASSQPGLAGPPNEQFF,TGTGCCAGCAGTCAGCCGGGACTAGCGGGACCACCCAATGAGCAGTTCTTC
TRBD1,TRBJ2-7,TRBV7-8,once,CASIPDRGLGEQYF,TGTGCCAGCATTCCGGACAGGGGTCTGGGGGAGCAGTACTTC
TRBD1,TRBJ2-5,TRBV7-9,NA,CASRNDRGHQETQYF,TGTGCCAGCAGAAACGACAGGGGCCACCAAGAGACCCAGTACTTC
NA,TRBJ2-1,TRBV5-4,NA,CASSVVNEQFF,TGTGCCAGCAGCGTCGTCAATGAGCAGTTCTTC
NA,TRBJ1-1,TRBV6-1,few,CASSVRELTEAFF,TGTGCCAGCAGTGTAAGGGAGCTCACTGAAGCTTTCTTT
TRBD2,TRBJ2-1,TRBV4-1,NA,CASSRRELAGGYNEQFF,TGCGCCAGCAGCCGACGCGAACTAGCGGGAGGTTACAATGAGCAGTTCTTC
TRBD2,TRBJ2-2,TRBV5-6,NA,CASSFGLAGELFF,TGTGCCAGCAGCTTTGGACTAGCGGGGGAGCTGTTTTTT
NA,TRBJ2-1,TRBV30,once,CAWSWGGISYNEQFF,TGTGCCTGGTCTTGGGGCGGGATCTCCTACAATGAGCAGTTCTTC
NA,TRBJ1-2,TRBV5-1,NA,CASSLEGGSGYTF,TGCGCCAGCAGCTTGGAAGGGGGGTCTGGCTACACCTTC
NA,TRBJ2-7,TRBV19,NA,CASSTIAVGGDEQYF,TGTGCCAGTAGTACCATCGCGGTGGGAGGTGACGAGCAGTACTTC
TRBD1,TRBJ2-1,TRBV7-9,NA,CASSLLGQGSYNEQFF,TGTGCCAGCAGCTTATTGGGACAGGGATCCTACAATGAGCAGTTCTTC
TRBD1,TRBJ2-7,TRBV7-8,NA,CASSPGQGYEQYF,TGTGCCAGCAGCCCCGGACAGGGATACGAGCAGTACTTC
TRBD1,TRBJ2-7,TRBV4-2,NA,CASSQGDRASYEQYF,TGTGCCAGCAGCCAAGGCGACAGGGCTTCCTACGAGCAGTACTTC
NA,TRBJ1-2,TRBV2,NA,CASTTRPTIYGYTF,TGTGCCAGCACCACAAGGCCAACTATCTATGGCTACACCTTC
TRBD2,TRBJ2-2,TRBV13,NA,CASSLTGGRATGELFF,TGTGCCAGCAGCTTAACGGGCGGGAGGGCCACCGGGGAGCTGTTTTTT
TRBD2,TRBJ2-2,TRBV7-9,NA,CASRLGLAGDQHTGELFF,TGTGCCAGCAGATTAGGACTAGCGGGAGACCAACACACCGGGGAGCTGTTTTTT
NA,TRBJ2-2,TRBV27,NA,CASSSPGTNTGELFF,TGTGCCAGCAGTTCCCCGGGGACGAACACCGGGGAGCTGTTTTTT
NA,TRBJ2-2,TRBV7-9,NA,CASSPTAANTGELFF,TGTGCCAGCAGCCCGACCGCGGCGAACACCGGGGAGCTGTTTTTT
TRBD2,TRBJ2-2,TRBV15,NA,CAAGLAGVSTGELFF,TGTGCCGCGGGACTAGCGGGAGTTAGCACCGGGGAGCTGTTTTTT
TRBD2,TRBJ2-1,TRBV11-2,NA,CASSLRGRNNEQFF,TGTGCCAGCAGCTTACGCGGGAGAAACAATGAGCAGTTCTTC
NA,TRBJ2-7,TRBV15,NA,CATSNLRPSGSLEQYF,TGTGCCACCAGCAATCTCAGGCCTTCCGGTTCTCTGGAGCAGTACTTC
TRBD2,TRBJ2-1,TRBV6-1,NA,CASSSGLALSEQFF,TGTGCCAGCAGTTCCGGACTAGCGCTCAGTGAGCAGTTCTTC
NA,TRBJ1-3,TRBV5-1,NA,CASSLTGGGTGNTIYF,TGCGCCAGCAGCTTGACGGGTGGGGGAACTGGAAACACCATATATTTT
NA,TRBJ1-3,TRBV2,NA,CASSGTVSSGNTIYF,TGTGCCAGCAGTGGTACAGTTAGCTCTGGAAACACCATATATTTT
NA,TRBJ2-3,TRBV9,NA,CASSVGSTDTQYF,TGTGCCAGCAGCGTTGGGAGTACAGATACGCAGTATTTT
TRBD2,TRBJ2-1,TRBV9,once,CASADGTSGQWEQFF,TGTGCCAGTGCCGACGGGACTAGCGGGCAATGGGAGCAGTTCTTC
NA,TRBJ1-1,TRBV7-9,NA,CASSPRRNTEAFF,TGTGCCAGCAGCCCCCGTAGGAACACTGAAGCTTTCTTT
NA,TRBJ2-6,TRBV18,NA,CASSPASPDSGANVLTF,TGTGCCAGCTCACCAGCATCCCCTGACTCTGGGGCCAACGTCCTGACTTTC
TRBD1,TRBJ2-2,TRBV9,NA,CASSGSPGQVNTGELFF,TGTGCCAGCAGCGGTTCCCCGGGACAGGTTAACACCGGGGAGCTGTTTTTT